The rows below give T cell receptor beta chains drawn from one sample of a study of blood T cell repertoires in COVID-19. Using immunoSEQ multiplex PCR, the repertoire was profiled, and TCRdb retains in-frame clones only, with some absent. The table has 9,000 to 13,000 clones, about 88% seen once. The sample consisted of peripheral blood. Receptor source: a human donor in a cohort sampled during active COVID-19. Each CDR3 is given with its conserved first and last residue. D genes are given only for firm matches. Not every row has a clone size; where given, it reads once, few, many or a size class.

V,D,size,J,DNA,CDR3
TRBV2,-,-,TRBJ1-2,TGTGCCAGCAGTGTGAGGGTCCGGACGGTTCACTATGGCTACACCTTC,CASSVRVRTVHYGYTF
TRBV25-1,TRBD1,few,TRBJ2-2,TGTGCCAGCAGTGGACAGGGGGACACCGGGGAGCTGTTTTTT,CASSGQGDTGELFF
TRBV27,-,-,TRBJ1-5,TGTGCCAGCAGGCAGGAAAATCAGCCCCAGCATTTT,CASRQENQPQHF
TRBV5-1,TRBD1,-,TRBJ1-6,TGCGCCAGCAGCTTGGGAGGGGCCGGGACAGGGGCAAGATCACCCCTCCACTTT,CASSLGGAGTGARSPLHF
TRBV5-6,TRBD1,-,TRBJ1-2,TGTGCCAGCAGCTTGGGGCCGGGACAGGGGCCAACCTATGGCTACACCTTC,CASSLGPGQGPTYGYTF
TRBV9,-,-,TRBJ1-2,TGTGCCAGCAGCGTAGATGTAGGTAGGGGTGGCTACACCTTC,CASSVDVGRGGYTF
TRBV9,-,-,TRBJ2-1,TGTGCCAGCAGCGTAGAGGGGATTTACAATGAGCAGTTCTTC,CASSVEGIYNEQFF
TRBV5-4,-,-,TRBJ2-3,TGTGCCAGCAGCCCCCGTTCTGGAGGAGATACGCAGTATTTT,CASSPRSGGDTQYF
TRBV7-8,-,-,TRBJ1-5,TGTGCCAGCAGCTTAGGTTCTGAACGGGGGAACAATCAGCCCCAGCATTTT,CASSLGSERGNNQPQHF
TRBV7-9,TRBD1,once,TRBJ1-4,TGTGCCAGCAGCTTAAATCAGGGGGTAGGAGAAAAACTGTTTTTT,CASSLNQGVGEKLFF
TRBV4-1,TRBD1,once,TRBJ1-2,TGCGCCAGCAGCCTTACAGGGGGCGAGGTCTATGGCTACACCTTC,CASSLTGGEVYGYTF
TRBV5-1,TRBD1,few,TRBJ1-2,TGCGCCAGCAGCTATACAGGGGACTATGGCTACACCTTC,CASSYTGDYGYTF
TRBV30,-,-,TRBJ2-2,TGTGCCTGGAAAAGGGGCCGCAACGCGAGGAGCACCGGGGAGCTGTTTTTT,CAWKRGRNARSTGELFF
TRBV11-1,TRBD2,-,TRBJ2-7,TGTGCCAGCAGCTTCGGACTAGCTGGAGTCGAGCAGTACTTC,CASSFGLAGVEQYF
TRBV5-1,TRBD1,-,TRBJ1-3,TGCGCCAGCAGCTCGGGACAGAGCTCTGGAAACACCATATATTTT,CASSSGQSSGNTIYF
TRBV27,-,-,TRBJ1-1,TGTGCCAGTTCCTCTACCATGAACACTGAAGCTTTCTTT,CASSSTMNTEAFF
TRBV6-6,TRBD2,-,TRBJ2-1,TGTGCCAGCGCAGGGACTAGCGGGCGAGGGGAGCAGTTCTTC,CASAGTSGRGEQFF
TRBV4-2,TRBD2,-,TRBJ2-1,TGTGCCAGCAGCCCTCTCGCGGGGGCCTACAATGAGCAGTTCTTC,CASSPLAGAYNEQFF
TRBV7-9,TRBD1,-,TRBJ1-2,TGTGCCAGCAGCGATACCGCCGGGACAGCCTATGGCTACACCTTC,CASSDTAGTAYGYTF
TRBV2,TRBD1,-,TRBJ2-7,TGTGCCAGCAGGAGGGGACAGGGCCCCTACGAGCAGTACTTC,CASRRGQGPYEQYF
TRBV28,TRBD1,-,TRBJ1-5,TGTGCCAGCGTACAACCAACAGGGGGCTGGAATCAGCCCCAGCATTTT,CASVQPTGGWNQPQHF
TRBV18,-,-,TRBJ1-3,TGTGCCAGCTCACCACCGTCGGCAGGCGCTGGAAACACCATATATTTT,CASSPPSAGAGNTIYF
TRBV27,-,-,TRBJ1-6,TGTGCCAGCAGTTCCCGTCTTGTCACTAATAATTCACCCCTCCACTTT,CASSSRLVTNNSPLHF
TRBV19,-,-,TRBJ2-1,TGTGCCAGTAGGGACAGCTCCTACAATGAGCAGTTCTTC,CASRDSSYNEQFF
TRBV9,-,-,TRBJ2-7,TGTGCCAGCAGCGTAGCGGGATTAACCTCCGAGCAGTACTTC,CASSVAGLTSEQYF
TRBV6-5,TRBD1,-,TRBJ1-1,TGTGCCAGCAGTATTGACAGGGAGCGTACTGAAGCTTTCTTT,CASSIDRERTEAFF
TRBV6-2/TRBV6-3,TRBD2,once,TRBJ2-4,TGTGCCAGCAGTTTCGGACTAGCGGGGGTGGCCAAAAACATTCAGTACTTC,CASSFGLAGVAKNIQYF
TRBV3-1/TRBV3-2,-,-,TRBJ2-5,TGTGCCAGCAGCCTAATAGGGGTTCAGTGGGAGACCCAGTACTTC,CASSLIGVQWETQYF
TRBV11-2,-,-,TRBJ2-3,TGTGCCAGCAGCTTAGACCTAACAGATACGCAGTATTTT,CASSLDLTDTQYF
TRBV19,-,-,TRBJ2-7,TGTGCCAGTAGTACACTACTAGCCTACGAGCAGTACTTC,CASSTLLAYEQYF
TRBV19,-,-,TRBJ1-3,TGCGCCACATCTCCCTTTCTGAGCTCTGGAAACACCATATATTTT,CATSPFLSSGNTIYF
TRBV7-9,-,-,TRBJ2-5,TGTGCCAGCAGCTTAGTACACAGCCAAGAGACCCAGTACTTC,CASSLVHSQETQYF
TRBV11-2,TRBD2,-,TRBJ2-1,TGTGCCAGCAGCGCCTCGGGACTAGCGGTCAATGAGCAGTTCTTC,CASSASGLAVNEQFF
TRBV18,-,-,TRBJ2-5,TGTGCCAGCTCACCAGGAAGCATCAGGGTTGCAGGAGAGACCCAGTACTTC,CASSPGSIRVAGETQYF
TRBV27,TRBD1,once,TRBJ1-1,TGTGCCCAAGGGACAGGGAACACTGAAGCTTTCTTT,CAQGTGNTEAFF
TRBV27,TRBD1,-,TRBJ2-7,TGTGCCAGCAGTTGGGACAGGGATGGGATCTACGAGCAGTACTTC,CASSWDRDGIYEQYF
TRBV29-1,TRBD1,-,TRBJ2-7,TGCAGCGCCCTGGGACAGGGGGCGTCGAGGGAGCAGTACTTC,CSALGQGASREQYF
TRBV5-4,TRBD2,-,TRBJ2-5,TGTGCCAGCAGCTTGTGGCTAGCGGGGGTTCAAGAGACCCAGTACTTC,CASSLWLAGVQETQYF
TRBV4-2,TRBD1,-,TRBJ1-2,TGTGCCAGCAGCCAAGCCAGGGGGAATGGCTACACCTTC,CASSQARGNGYTF
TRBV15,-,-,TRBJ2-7,TGTGCCACCAGCAACCTTAACCGAGGGACCTACGAGCAGTACTTC,CATSNLNRGTYEQYF
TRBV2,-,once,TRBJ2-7,TGTGCCAGCAGGACGGCGGGGTCAAGCTCCTACGAGCAGTACTTC,CASRTAGSSSYEQYF
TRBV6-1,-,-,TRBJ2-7,TGTGCCAGCAGTGAATTGGCATACTCCTACGAGCAGTACTTC,CASSELAYSYEQYF
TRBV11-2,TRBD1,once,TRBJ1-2,TGTGCCAGCAGCCTGCACAGGGGGTGGAGGTATGGCTACACCTTC,CASSLHRGWRYGYTF
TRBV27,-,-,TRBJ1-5,TGTGCCAGCAGTTTAAGGGGGGGACTCTACCTTCATAGCAATCAGCCCCAGCATTTT,CASSLRGGLYLHSNQPQHF
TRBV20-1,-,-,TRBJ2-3,TGCAGCTGCCGAGGGGGAGATACGCAGTATTTT,CSCRGGDTQYF
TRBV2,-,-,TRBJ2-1,TGTGCCAGCAACCGAGCGGGCAGCTCCTACAATGAGCAGTTCTTC,CASNRAGSSYNEQFF
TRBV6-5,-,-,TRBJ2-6,TGTGCCAGCAGGGGGGCCACCACGGGGGCCAACGTCCTGACTTTC,CASRGATTGANVLTF
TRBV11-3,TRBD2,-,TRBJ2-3,TGTGCCAGCAGCTCATCCGGGACTAGCTTCTCGACAGATACGCAGTATTTT,CASSSSGTSFSTDTQYF
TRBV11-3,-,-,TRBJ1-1,TGTGCCAGCAGCTCGAACAGAGACACTGAAGCTTTCTTT,CASSSNRDTEAFF
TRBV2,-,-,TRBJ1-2,TGTGCCAGCAGTGAAAGACAAGTCTATGGCTACACCTTC,CASSERQVYGYTF
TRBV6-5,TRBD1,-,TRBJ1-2,TGTGCCAGCAGCTTGGACAGGACAGTACGCTACACCTTC,CASSLDRTVRYTF
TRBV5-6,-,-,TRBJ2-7,TGTGCCAGCAGCTGGAGGGACGGCCCCTACGAGCAGTACTTC,CASSWRDGPYEQYF
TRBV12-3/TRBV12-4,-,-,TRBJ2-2,TGTGCCAGCAGTTTATACGGGGAGCTGTTTTTT,CASSLYGELFF
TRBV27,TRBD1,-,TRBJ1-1,TGTGCCAGCAGTTCAACTGGGACAGGAGAACATACACGACCCCACACTGAAGCTTTCTTT,CASSSTGTGEHTRPHTEAFF
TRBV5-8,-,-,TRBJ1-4,TGTGCCAGCAGCTCCCTTGGGTATTCCGCGGGCAAACTGTTTTTT,CASSSLGYSAGKLFF